A single sample gave rise to the 27 T cell receptor beta chains below, sequenced in a study of CD8 T cells in ankylosing spondylitis. TCRdb processed the 5' RACE reads anew with MiXCR; each CDR3 protein has one entry. The data show approximately 200,000 distinct CDR3 sequences, with 10% to 15% seen just once and approximately 15% held by the top ten. Sequenced material: blood, either unsorted or a sorted T cell fraction (not recorded which). The receptors come from a male donor with ankylosing spondylitis or in good health (not recorded which).

The chain carries TRBV12-5 and TRBJ2-1; 11 nucleotides line up with TRBD2. The V gene's germline CDR1 is LGHNT and CDR2 FRNRAP. The CDR3 loop spans 19 amino acids. The ends lost 6 bases at V and 8 bases at J; junction bases unmatched: 21. The CDR3 sequence: CASGSGLADTNFLHDEQFF. The CDR3 nucleotides are TGTGCTAGTGGCTCGGGACTAGCGGACACAAACTTCCTACACGATGAGCAGTTCTTC. The full variable domain, in which reference TRBV12-5 and TRBJ2-1 provide the parts outside the CDR3, is DARVTQTPRHKVTEMGQEVTMRCQPILGHNTVFWYRQTMMQGLELLAYFRNRAPLDDSGMPKDRFSAEMPDATLATLKIQPSEPRDSAVYFCASGSGLADTNFLHDEQFFGPGTRLTVL.

This clonotype was picked up many times. This chain links TRBV27 with TRBJ1-2; D is possibly TRBD1 (5 bases). Germline V CDR1 and CDR2: MNHEY, SMNVEV (reference sequence). This CDR3 spans 14 amino acids. The ends were cut back, 5 bases at V and 6 bases at J, with 16 bases in the middle. The CDR3 DNA is TGTGCCAGCAGTCCTCTCGAGACAGCTGATGGCTACACCTTC. Translation: CASSPLETADGYTF.

This clonotype has more than one count but fewer than ten. The genes are TRBV5-1 and TRBJ2-5; TRBD2 matches 9 bases. This CDR3 contains 19 residues. The V gene's germline CDR1 is SGHRS and CDR2 YFSETQ. The V gene end was trimmed by 4 bases and the J gene end by 2 bases; junction bases not matched to a gene: 18. The CDR3 sequence is CASSTLDAGGPLGQETQYF. CDR3 DNA: TGCGCCAGCAGCACACTAGACGCGGGGGGGCCGTTGGGTCAAGAGACCCAGTACTTC.

The chain combines TRBV29-1 with TRBJ1-1, with D possibly TRBD1 on 5 matching bases. Germline lookup yields CDR1 SQVTM and CDR2 ANQGSEA. CDR3 length: 11 amino acids. V gave up 7 bases and J gave up 1 base, with 7 bases separating them. In nucleotides, the CDR3 is TGCAGCGCCGACAGGAACACTGAAGCTTTCTTT. It encodes CSADRNTEAFF.

This clonotype was detected only a few times. This chain connects TRBV6-2 or TRBV6-3 to TRBJ1-5; D remains unclear. CDR3 size: 14 residues. V gave up 2 bases and J gave up 0 bases, with 5 bases separating them. Germline V gives CDR1 MNHEY, CDR2 SVGEGT. As DNA, the CDR3 is TGTGCCAGCAGTTACACCAGTAGCAATCAGCCCCAGCATTTT. Residues: CASSYTSSNQPQHF.

The chain recombines TRBV5-1 with TRBJ2-1, with D possibly TRBD1 on 6 matching bases. The CDR3 is 17 amino acids. CDR1 is SGHRS and CDR2 is YFSETQ in the germline V gene. V lost 2 bases and J lost 7, with 22 bases in between. CDR3 sequence (DNA): TGCGCCAGCAGCTTTCTACCATTTCCGGGACATAAAAATGAGCAGTTCTTC. Translating it yields CASSFLPFPGHKNEQFF.

The chain recombines TRBV3-1 with TRBJ2-1, with no clear D. The CDR3 has 11 residues. Germline CDR1 reads LGHDT; CDR2 reads YNNKEL (reference sequence). The V end was cut by 10 bases, the J end by 1 base, with 5 bases between. The chain's CDR3 is CATLSYNEQFF. In nucleotides, the CDR3 is TGTGCCACCCTGTCCTACAATGAGCAGTTCTTC.

This clonotype was observed a few times. The gene calls are TRBV6-1 and TRBJ2-4; unclear D gene. V was cut by 3 bases and J by 9 bases, with 12 bases left in between. This CDR3 spans 13 amino acids. Germline V gives CDR1 MNHNS, CDR2 SASEGT. The CDR3 coding sequence is TGTGCCAGCAGTGACCTTGGAGTAGGCATTCAGTACTTC. Amino acids: CASSDLGVGIQYF.

V gene TRBV5-5 combines with J gene TRBJ2-1; unclear D gene. V gave up 6 bases and J gave up 9 bases, with 13 bases separating them. CDR1 and CDR2 from the germline V gene are SGHKS and YYEKEE (reference sequence). The CDR3 spans 12 residues. The CDR3 coding sequence is TGTGCCAGCACCGACGCCTATGGTGAGCAGTTCTTC. It yields the protein CASTDAYGEQFF.

This rearrangement joins TRBV5-1 to TRBJ2-3; no clear D. The CDR3 sequence is 15 residues long. V was cut by 2 bases and J by 2 bases, with 12 bases left in between. Germline-derived CDR1 and CDR2 are SGHRS and YFSETQ. The CDR3 DNA reads TGCGCCAGCAGCTTATACTACCTTGACACAGATACGCAGTATTTT. Translating gives CASSLYYLDTDTQYF.

The chain carries TRBV7-6 and TRBJ2-7; D assignment may be TRBD1 or TRBD2 (7 bases each). V dropped 2 bases and J dropped 5 bases, with 16 bases sitting between them. CDR1 is SGHVS, CDR2 FNYEAQ, per germline. This CDR3 has 15 residues. CDR3 protein: CASSLKGSGGDEQYF. DNA of the CDR3: TGTGCCAGCAGCTTAAAAGGGTCAGGGGGGGACGAGCAGTACTTC.

This clonotype has a count of ten or more. The V call is TRBV20-1, the J call TRBJ2-1; TRBD1 is a possible D gene (7 bases). Trimming took 5 bases from V and 7 from J, leaving 18 bases between them. The CDR3 runs 14 residues. CDR1 is DFQATT and CDR2 is SNEGSKA in the germline V gene (reference sequence). CDR3 protein: CSAPGGDSLNEQFF. Here the CDR3 DNA reads TGCAGTGCTCCTGGCGGGGACAGCCTAAATGAGCAGTTCTTC.

A few counts support this clonotype. The chain combines TRBV6-1 with TRBJ1-3, with D uncertain. Trimming stripped 1 base from V and 0 bases from J, with 4 bases between. The CDR3 has 14 amino acids. The germline V gene has CDR1 MNHNS and CDR2 SASEGT. CDR3 sequence reads: CASSEGSSGNTIYF. The CDR3 region has the DNA TGTGCCAGCAGTGAAGGGAGCTCTGGAAACACCATATATTTT.

This clonotype was observed many times. The V gene is TRBV2, the J gene TRBJ2-5; the D is unclear. Germline V gene sequence: CDR1 SNHLY, CDR2 FYNNEI. There are 17 residues in the CDR3. Trimming left V 1 base short and J 3 bases short, with 18 bases between. CDR3 sequence reads: CASSEGILGQIEETQYF. The CDR3 coding sequence is TGTGCCAGCAGTGAAGGTATTTTAGGGCAGATCGAAGAGACCCAGTACTTC.

This chain uses TRBV19 with TRBJ2-1; 8 bases are a match to TRBD2. This CDR3 region has 15 residues. V gave up 5 bases and J gave up 3 bases; unmatched junction bases: 6. Germline lookup yields CDR1 LNHDA and CDR2 SQIVND (reference sequence). In DNA, the CDR3 is TGTGCCAGTAGTCCCTTAGCGGGAATCTACAATGAGCAGTTCTTC. This codes for CASSPLAGIYNEQFF. The variable domain in full, completed from reference TRBV19 and TRBJ2-1, reads DGGITQSPKYLFRKEGQNVTLSCEQNLNHDAMYWYRQDPGQGLRLIYYSQIVNDFQKGDIAEGYSVSREKKESFPLTVTSAQKNPTAFYLCASSPLAGIYNEQFFGPGTRLTVL.

This clonotype occurred many times. V usage is TRBV29-1 and J usage is TRBJ2-3; D unresolved. CDR1 is SQVTM and CDR2 is ANQGSEA in the germline V gene. Trimming pared 4 bases from V and 0 bases from J, leaving 8 bases between. The CDR3 is made up of 13 amino acids. CDR3 protein: CSVGSSSTDTQYF. The CDR3 DNA sequence: TGCAGCGTTGGCTCCTCTAGCACAGATACGCAGTATTTT.

The chain employs TRBV6-1 and TRBJ2-1, with TRBD1 as a possible D gene (6 bases). The CDR3 spans 13 residues. CDR1 and CDR2 from the germline V gene are MNHNS and SASEGT. Trimming took off 11 bases at V and 8 bases at J, with 19 bases between the two ends. The CDR3 DNA follows: TGTGCCGGCAAACCGGGCAGGGGCCATGAGCAGTTCTTC. Protein: CAGKPGRGHEQFF.

V is TRBV2 and J is TRBJ2-7; D unresolved. Trimming took off 8 bases at V and 7 bases at J, with 12 bases between the two ends. CDR3 size: 11 residues. The germline V gene has CDR1 SNHLY and CDR2 FYNNEI. CDR3 nucleotides: TGTGCCAGCGGGTATGGAGATGAGCAGTACTTC. Translated, it gives CASGYGDEQYF.

V usage is TRBV12-3 or TRBV12-4 and J usage is TRBJ1-6, with 7 bases identical to TRBD1. The CDR3 is 15 residues long. With 4 bases clipped from V and 0 bases from J, the junction kept 0 bases outside the gene matches. The CDR3 loop is CASSWDSSYNSPLHF. Here the CDR3 DNA reads TGTGCCAGCAGTTGGGACAGCTCCTATAATTCACCCCTCCACTTT.

This clonotype has only a few counts. The chain links TRBV6-2 or TRBV6-3 to TRBJ1-6; possible D gene TRBD1, 6 bases. This CDR3 has 14 residues. Germline V gene lookup returns CDR1 MNHEY and CDR2 SVGEGT. V lost 6 bases and J 10 bases, leaving 16 bases between the germline ends. The CDR3 DNA reads as TGTGCCAGCAGCCTCGACGGGGGCAGCTCACCCCTCCACTTT. Residues: CASSLDGGSSPLHF.

V is TRBV7-9 and J is TRBJ2-7; D gene uncertain. V dropped 4 bases and J dropped 7 bases, with 11 bases sitting between them. This CDR3 spans 12 amino acids. Looked up from germline, CDR1 is SEHNR and CDR2 is FQNEAQ (reference sequence). This chain's CDR3 is CASSSYGYEQYF. In DNA form, the CDR3 reads TGTGCCAGCAGCTCCTACGGATATGAGCAGTACTTC.

This clonotype was recorded many times. The J gene is TRBJ2-1, the V gene TRBV10-3; the match to TRBD2 covers 7 bases. From germline, CDR1 is ENHRY and CDR2 SYGVKD. CDR3 length: 16 residues. The V gene end was trimmed by 4 bases and the J gene end by 6 bases; junction bases not matched to a gene: 12. CDR3 bases: TGTGCCATCAGTGGCCCCGGGACTACGGACCGCAATGAGCAGTTCTTC. Protein product: CAISGPGTTDRNEQFF.

This clonotype has just a few counts. The chain is built from TRBV20-1 and TRBJ2-1, with 9 positions matching TRBD2. Trimming took 6 bases from V and 7 from J; bases not matched to a gene: 13. CDR3 length: 15 residues. CDR1 is DFQATT and CDR2 is SNEGSKA in the germline V gene (reference sequence). The CDR3 coding sequence is TGCAGTGCCGTATCTGGGCGGGAGGGCCGGAATGAGCAGTTCTTC. This encodes CSAVSGREGRNEQFF.

The chain recombines TRBV12-3 or TRBV12-4 with TRBJ2-7; 8 positions agree with TRBD2. V lost 6 bases, J lost 2 bases, and 6 bases stayed unmatched. CDR3 length: 14 residues. CDR3 sequence: CASRLSGDPYEQYF. CDR3 bases: TGTGCCAGCAGACTTAGCGGGGATCCCTACGAGCAGTACTTC.

This clonotype was found a few times. The chain combines TRBV7-9 with TRBJ2-7; D gene unclear. Germline V gene lookup returns CDR1 SEHNR and CDR2 FQNEAQ (reference sequence). The V end lost 6 bases, the J end lost 0 bases, and 18 bases lay between the germline ends. This CDR3 contains 16 residues. CDR3 DNA sequence: TGTGCCAGCAGTTTCGGGCCAGCCAAGGCCTCCTACGAGCAGTACTTC. This encodes CASSFGPAKASYEQYF. Full variable domain (remainder filled in from reference TRBV7-9 and TRBJ2-7): DTGVSQNPRHKITKRGQNVTFRCDPISEHNRLYWYRQTLGQGPEFLTYFQNEAQLEKSRLLSDRFSAERPKGSFSTLEIQRTEQGDSAMYLCASSFGPAKASYEQYFGPGTRLTVT.

This chain joins TRBV4-1 and TRBJ1-5, with 7 nucleotides matching TRBD1. With V trimmed by 3 bases and J by 4 bases, 6 bases remained unmatched. Germline V gene lookup returns CDR1 MGHRA and CDR2 YSYEKL. This CDR3 has 15 residues. This chain's CDR3 is CASSQRQGENQPQHF. The CDR3 nucleotides are TGCGCCAGCAGCCAGAGACAGGGCGAGAATCAGCCCCAGCATTTT.

The chain is built from TRBV27 and TRBJ1-6, with 7 bases that match TRBD1. Looked up from germline, CDR1 is MNHEY and CDR2 is SMNVEV (reference sequence). V shed 2 bases, J shed 8 bases, and the junction held 3 bases outside the gene matches. The CDR3 loop spans 14 amino acids. The CDR3 DNA reads TGTGCCAGCAGTTTAATCGGGACAGATTCACCCCTCCACTTT. The encoded protein is CASSLIGTDSPLHF.